This entry features one TCR beta chain sequence. Its antigen is not known. The authors made TCR beta cDNA libraries by 5'RACE template switching. This switching added a universal primer site and UMIs. Reanalyzing the 5' RACE reads, TCRdb keeps one entry per CDR3 protein, without DNA. The listing records just under 150,000 distinct CDR3 sequences. The data stem from a study of T cells expressing NK-cell markers. The study, taken as a whole, reports: A range of roughly 1.0-7.0% of CD8+ T cells consisted of dominant NKG2C+ clonotypes in roughly 6 donors. One observes that, in several donors, these clonotypes were also the leading ones within the CD3+CD56-NKG2C+ fraction.

The CDR3 spans 13 residues. Germline V gene sequence: CDR1 KGHSH, CDR2 LQKENI. This sequence joins TRBV18 and TRBJ2-7; TCRdb returns TRBD2, unconfirmable since there is no DNA. This TCR derives from a man aged 18 to 29 in good health. Sequencing used blood T cells: a sorted CD56 or NKG2C T cell subset, CD4+ or CD8+ T cells, or bulk PBMC T cells (not recorded which). The CDR3 spells CASSPPGGNEQYF.